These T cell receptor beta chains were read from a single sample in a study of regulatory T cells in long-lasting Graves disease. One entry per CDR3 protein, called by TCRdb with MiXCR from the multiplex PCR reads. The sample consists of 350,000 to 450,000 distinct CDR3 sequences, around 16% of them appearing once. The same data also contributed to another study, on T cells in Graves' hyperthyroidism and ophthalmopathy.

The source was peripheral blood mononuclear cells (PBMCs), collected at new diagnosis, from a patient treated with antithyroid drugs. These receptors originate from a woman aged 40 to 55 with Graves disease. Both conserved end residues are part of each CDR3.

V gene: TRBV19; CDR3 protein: CASSTGLAQEQYF
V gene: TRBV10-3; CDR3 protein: CAISEGGDYEQYF
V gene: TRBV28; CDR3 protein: CASRSRNTQYF
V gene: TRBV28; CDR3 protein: CASSLEPPIYNEQFF
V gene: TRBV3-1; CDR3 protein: CASSQEGPSGYSYEQYF
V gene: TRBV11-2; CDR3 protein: CASSLVVGELFF
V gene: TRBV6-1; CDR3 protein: CASSRLAGEGLDEQFF
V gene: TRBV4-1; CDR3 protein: CASSQDPGGNEQYF
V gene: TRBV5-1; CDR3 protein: CASSPRLGGDTGELFF
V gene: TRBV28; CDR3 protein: CASSQLAGVTNEQFF
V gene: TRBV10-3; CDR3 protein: CATQGGAGSTDTQYF
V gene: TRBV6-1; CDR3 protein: CASSESLAGSSYNEQFF
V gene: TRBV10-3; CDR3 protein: CAISPTAGGDYEQYF
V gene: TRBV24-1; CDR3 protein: CAVDGTGQETQYF
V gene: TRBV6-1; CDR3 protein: CATLLNSGNQPQHF
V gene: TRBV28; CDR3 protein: CASSLFAGSNTGELFF
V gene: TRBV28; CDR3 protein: CASSSSGRAFNEQYF
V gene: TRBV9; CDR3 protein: CASSGQGGSGSYNSPLHF
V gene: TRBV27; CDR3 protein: CASSYLPPTGTNYGYTF
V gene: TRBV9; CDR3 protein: CASSVMGGTSGNTIYF
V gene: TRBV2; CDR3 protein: CASSEPPYPYNEQFF
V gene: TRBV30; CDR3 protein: CAWRHTYGYTF
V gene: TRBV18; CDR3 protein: CASSPSEASGYGSSYEQYF
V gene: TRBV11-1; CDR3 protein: CASSRSGSGTGELFF
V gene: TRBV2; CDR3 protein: CASSRDRSGADSYNEQFF
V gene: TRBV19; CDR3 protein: CASSRTSGPYNEQFF
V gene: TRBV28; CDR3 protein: CASIAASSWEEAQYF
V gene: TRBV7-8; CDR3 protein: CASSLSQESTGANVLTF
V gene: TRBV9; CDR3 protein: CASSITTDTQYF
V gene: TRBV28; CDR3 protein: CASSAPGPSETGELFF
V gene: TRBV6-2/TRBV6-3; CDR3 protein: CASSPGRPIYSNQPQHF
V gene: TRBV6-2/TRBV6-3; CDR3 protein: CASSYAQGPVDNEQFF
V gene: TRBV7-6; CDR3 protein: CASSFFSGDETQYF
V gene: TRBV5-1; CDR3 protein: CASSFSGAQETQYF
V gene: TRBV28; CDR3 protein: CASSPLWGPGEQYF
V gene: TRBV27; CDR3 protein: CASSLIPQGFDIMGNQPQHF
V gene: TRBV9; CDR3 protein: CASSVGIDNEQFF
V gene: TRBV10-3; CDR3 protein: CAISAWGGQGDGYEQYF
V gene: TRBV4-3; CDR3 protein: CASSQDQRGAYEQYF
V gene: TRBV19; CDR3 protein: CASSITGQGREKLFF
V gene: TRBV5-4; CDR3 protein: CASRRPGRDNNEQFF
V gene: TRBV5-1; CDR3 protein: CASSFNGGEAYEQYF
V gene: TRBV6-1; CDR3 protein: CASSRTGSHEKLFF
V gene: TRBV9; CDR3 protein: CASSPQGGNYGYTF
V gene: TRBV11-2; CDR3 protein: CASSLFGGSRYEQYF
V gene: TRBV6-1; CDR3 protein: CASSRGPSEAFF
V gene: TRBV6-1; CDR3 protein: CASSGPGQGNYEQYF
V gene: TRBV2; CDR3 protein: CASGSGEHYNEQFF
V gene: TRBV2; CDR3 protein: CASRGTSGRETQYF
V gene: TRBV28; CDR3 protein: CASSRPAGGVETQYF
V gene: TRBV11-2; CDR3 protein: CASRVDSGTDTQYF
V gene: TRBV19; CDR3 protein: CASSTPWTSGTYTQYF
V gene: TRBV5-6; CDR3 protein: CASSLQGASNQPQHF
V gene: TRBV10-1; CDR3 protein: CASPPTGWYSNQPQHF
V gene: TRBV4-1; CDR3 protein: CASSQERGAGETQYF
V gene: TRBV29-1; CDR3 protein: CSVEVGRDNEQFF
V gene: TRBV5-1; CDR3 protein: CASSLEANTGELFF
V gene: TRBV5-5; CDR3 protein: CASSYFGGEAFF
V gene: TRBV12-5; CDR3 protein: CASGLSTATEAFF